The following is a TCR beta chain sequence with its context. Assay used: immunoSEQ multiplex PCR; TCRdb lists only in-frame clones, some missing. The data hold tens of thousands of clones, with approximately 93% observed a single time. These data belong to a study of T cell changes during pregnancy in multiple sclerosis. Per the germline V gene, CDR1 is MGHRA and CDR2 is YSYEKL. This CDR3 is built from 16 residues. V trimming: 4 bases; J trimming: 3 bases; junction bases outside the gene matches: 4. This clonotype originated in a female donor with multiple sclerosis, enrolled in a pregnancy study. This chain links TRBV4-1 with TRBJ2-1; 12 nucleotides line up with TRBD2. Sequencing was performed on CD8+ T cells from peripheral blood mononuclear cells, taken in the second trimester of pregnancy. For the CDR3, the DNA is TGCGCCAGCAGCCCACTAGCGGGGGGCGGCTACAATGAGCAGTTCTTC. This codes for CASSPLAGGGYNEQFF.